Below are 18 T cell receptor beta chains sequenced from a single sample in a study of shared clonotypes between healthy human individuals. Libraries were prepared by immunoSEQ multiplex PCR; TCRdb keeps only in-frame clonotypes and omits some of them. The profile shows fewer than 1.4 million clones, around 82% of them singletons. Sequencing was carried out using memory CD4+ T cells from PBMCs. The subset denotes: CD45RA-negative fraction. The receptors originated from a man younger than 35 in good health. Some clones in this sample may be carry-over from other donors' samples.

V and J are TRBV7-2 and TRBJ1-1, with 7 bases fitting TRBD1. The V and J ends lost 5 bases and 1 base, in that order; junction bases with no gene match: 16. Per germline, CDR1 SGHTA and CDR2 FQGNSA. The CDR3 is 18 residues long. Here the CDR3 reads CASSLFGTAYSRNTEAFF. In DNA form, the CDR3 reads TGTGCCAGCAGCCTCTTCGGGACAGCTTACTCAAGGAACACTGAAGCTTTCTTT.

This sequence joins TRBV7-2 and TRBJ2-7; D possibly uses TRBD1 or TRBD2 (6 bases each). The V gene's germline CDR1 is SGHTA and CDR2 FQGNSA. V was clipped by 5 bases and J by 7 bases, with 21 bases between them. The CDR3 runs 15 residues. The CDR3 region has the DNA TGTGCCAGCAGCCTGGGGGCGGGGCGGGGTCGGGAGCAGTACTTC. Amino acid sequence: CASSLGAGRGREQYF.

V and J are TRBV6-1 and TRBJ2-1; 8 positions agree with TRBD1. The CDR3 sequence is 13 residues long. V dropped 5 bases and J dropped 7; count of bases not matched to a gene: 4. CDR1 MNHNS and CDR2 SASEGT come from the germline V gene. The CDR3 nucleotides are TGTGCCAGCAGTAGACAGGGGACAAATGAGCAGTTCTTC. As protein: CASSRQGTNEQFF.

This clone occurred a few times. J is TRBJ2-1 and V is TRBV7-9, with 10 bases identical to TRBD1. The CDR3 covers 16 residues. Looked up from germline, CDR1 is SEHNR and CDR2 is FQNEAQ (reference sequence). The V segment lost 4 bases and the J segment 7 bases; nucleotides outside the gene matches: 10. The CDR3 protein is CASSSSLGQGGNEQFF. CDR3 coding DNA: TGTGCCAGCAGCTCTTCACTCGGACAGGGGGGGAATGAGCAGTTCTTC.

This chain connects TRBV29-1 to TRBJ2-4; D may be TRBD1 (5 bases). Per the germline V gene, CDR1 is SQVTM and CDR2 is ANQGSEA. V shed 5 bases and J shed 3 bases, with 14 bases lying between them. The CDR3 runs to 14 residues. The CDR3 bases are TGCAGCGTTACACCCGACAGAGTCAAAAACATTCAGTACTTC. Its protein is CSVTPDRVKNIQYF. Variable domain in full (rest from reference TRBV29-1 and TRBJ2-4): SAVISQKPSRDICQRGTSLTIQCQVDSQVTMMFWYRQQPGQSLTLIATANQGSEATYESGFVIDKFPISRPNLTFSTLTVSNMSPEDSSIYLCSVTPDRVKNIQYFGAGTRLSVL.

This sequence joins TRBV6-6 and TRBJ1-1, with D unclear. The CDR3 contains 10 residues. Trimming took off 2 bases at V and 11 bases at J, with 6 bases between the two ends. Germline V gene data show CDR1 as MNHNY and CDR2 as SVGAGI (reference sequence). CDR3 protein: CASSYPPAFF. The CDR3 DNA is TGTGCCAGCAGTTACCCGCCTGCTTTCTTT.

A word on this clone: Other DNA sequences in the sample encode the same CDR3. The chain has TRBV7-2 and TRBJ2-5; D unclear. This CDR3 contains 13 residues. Trimming took 0 bases from V and 3 from J, leaving 5 bases between them. Germline CDR1 is SGHTA and CDR2 is FQGNSA. CDR3 in DNA: TGTGCCAGCAGCTTAGCCGGAAAAGAGACCCAGTACTTC. Its translation is CASSLAGKETQYF.

The V gene is TRBV2, the J gene TRBJ2-1, with TRBD1 identical over 7 bases. Germline CDR1 SNHLY, CDR2 FYNNEI. This CDR3 is 14 amino acids long. The ends lost 4 bases at V and 0 bases at J; junction bases unmatched: 0. The CDR3 nucleotides are TGTGCCAGCAGTGCAGGGGGCTCCTACAATGAGCAGTTCTTC. It codes for CASSAGGSYNEQFF.

About this clone itself: Different DNA sequences within this sample yield the same CDR3. This chain links TRBV9 with TRBJ2-1; D possibly corresponds to TRBD1 (6 bases). V lost 0 bases and J 2 bases, leaving 9 bases between the germline ends. Germline CDR1 is SGDLS and CDR2 is YYNGEE. This CDR3 contains 15 residues. CDR3 protein: CASSVGGGTYNEQFF. In DNA form, the CDR3 reads TGTGCCAGCAGCGTAGGAGGGGGAACCTACAATGAGCAGTTCTTC.

This clone has just a few counts. The V and J genes are TRBV27 and TRBJ2-7, with D possibly being TRBD1 (5 bases). V lost 6 bases, J lost 3 bases, and 12 bases lay in between. The CDR3 is 13 amino acids. CDR1 and CDR2 from the germline V gene are MNHEY and SMNVEV (reference sequence). CDR3 amino acids: CASSPYRSYEQYF. The CDR3 DNA reads TGTGCCAGCAGCCCGTACAGGAGCTACGAGCAGTACTTC.

V gene TRBV20-1 combines with J gene TRBJ1-5; unclear D gene. This CDR3 comprises 10 residues. Germline V lookup: CDR1 DFQATT, CDR2 SNEGSKA (reference sequence). The V gene lost 1 base and the J gene lost 7 bases, with 2 bases spanning the gap. This chain's CDR3 is CSARGQPQHF. CDR3 nucleotides: TGCAGTGCTAGAGGCCAGCCCCAGCATTTT.

The rearrangement links TRBV18 to TRBJ2-7, with TRBD2 matching 8 bases. The germline V gene encodes CDR1 KGHSH and CDR2 LQKENI. This CDR3 spans 15 amino acids. V lost 1 base and J lost 6; bases outside the gene matches: 8. CDR3 in DNA: TGTGCCAGCTCACCACGTAGCGGGAACCCAGGCGAGCAGTACTTC. Its translation is CASSPRSGNPGEQYF. Looking up the rest from reference TRBV18 and TRBJ2-7 gives the full variable domain: NAGVMQNPRHLVRRRGQEARLRCSPMKGHSHVYWYRQLPEEGLKFMVYLQKENIIDESGMPKERFSAEFPKEGPSILRIQQVVRGDSAAYFCASSPRSGNPGEQYFGPGTRLTVT.

This clone was seen a single time. The chain carries TRBV2 and TRBJ2-3; D is unresolved. V was pared by 2 bases and J by 4 bases, with 16 bases between. The CDR3 loop spans 16 amino acids. The germline CDR1 and CDR2 sequences are SNHLY and FYNNEI. Written as DNA, the CDR3 is TGTGCCAGCAGTGAAAGACCGCCTAAGAGTGCAGATACGCAGTATTTT. This encodes CASSERPPKSADTQYF.

Of note for this clone: Distinct nucleotide sequences in the sample also encode this CDR3. The chain couples TRBV28 to TRBJ1-2, with D uncertain. CDR1 and CDR2 from the germline V gene are MDHEN and SYDVKM. Trimming removed 3 bases from V and 2 bases from J, with 4 bases in between. The CDR3 totals 12 residues. CDR3 sequence reads: CASSLRNYGYTF. CDR3 bases: TGTGCCAGCAGTTTGAGGAACTATGGCTACACCTTC.

The chain uses TRBV5-6 and TRBJ1-2, with D possibly TRBD1 on 5 matching bases. This CDR3 spans 14 amino acids. The V gene's germline CDR1 is SGHDT and CDR2 YYEEEE. Trimming cost V 3 bases and J 6 bases, with 15 bases left between them. The CDR3, as DNA: TGTGCCAGCAGCTGGGACCTCGGGGCCGATGGCTACACCTTC. Protein sequence: CASSWDLGADGYTF.

The chain is built from TRBV4-3 and TRBJ2-4; possible D gene TRBD1, 6 bases. The V end was cut by 0 bases, the J end by 9 bases, with 18 bases between. The CDR3 runs to 16 residues. Germline CDR1 LGHNA, CDR2 YSLEER. The CDR3 region has the DNA TGCGCCAGCAGCCAAGATTCGGCAGGGGTGAGAGGCATTCAGTACTTC. Protein product: CASSQDSAGVRGIQYF.

This chain links TRBV30 with TRBJ1-5; the D is unclear. Per the germline V gene, CDR1 is GTSNPN and CDR2 is SVGIG (reference sequence). Trimming shortened V by 3 bases and J by 5 bases, and 11 bases separated the two germline ends. CDR3 length: 13 amino acids. Written as DNA, the CDR3 is TGTGCCTGGAGCCGCCAGATCGATCAGCCCCAGCATTTT. Translated: CAWSRQIDQPQHF.

The chain links TRBV6-5 to TRBJ2-1, with a weak D call TRBD2 (6 bases). Germline lookup yields CDR1 MNHEY and CDR2 SVGAGI. V lost 10 bases and J 0 bases, leaving 16 bases between the germline ends. The CDR3 has 15 amino acids. The CDR3 loop is CATLRDSSSYNEQFF. CDR3 in DNA: TGTGCCACACTACGGGACTCGAGCTCCTACAATGAGCAGTTCTTC.